The clone carrying this T cell receptor (beta chain) was recorded at least ten times. The data belong to a study of low-dose radiotherapy and immunotherapy resistance in tumors. The ends lost 5 bases at V and 9 bases at J; junction bases unmatched: 10. From germline, CDR1 is SEHNR and CDR2 FQNEAQ (reference sequence). CDR3 length: 14 amino acids. cDNA synthesis used a TRAV/TRBV-specific primer set for both chains. TCRs underwent approximately 20 PCR cycles of amplification with a constant-region primer and V-primer adapter. TCRdb reprocessed the reads via MiXCR and lists one record per CDR3 protein. The sample records 35,000 to 45,000 distinct CDR3 sequences, approximately 26% being singletons. Time point described: after trial treatment. The treatment: LDRT plus nivolumab, ipilimumab, low-dose cyclophosphamide and aspirin (RACIN trial). Every donor was treated with nivolumab, ipilimumab, aspirin, low-dose cyclophosphamide and also low-dose radiotherapy.

Sequences were derived from PBMCs, sampled after low-dose radiotherapy plus immunotherapy. This receptor was obtained from a male donor with prostate cancer. This rearrangement joins TRBV7-9 to TRBJ2-5; TRBD2 agrees at 9 bases. The CDR3 sequence is CASSPTSGPVAQYF. The CDR3 bases are TGTGCCAGCAGCCCAACTAGCGGGCCAGTGGCCCAGTACTTC.